The subject of this entry is one T cell receptor beta chain. The target antigen is unknown. 13 Jbeta primers and 60 Vbeta primers were used for the PCR. Sequencing was performed with immunoSEQ multiplex PCR; in TCRdb, only in-frame clones are kept and a portion is missing. This sample has around 170,000 clones, with more than 65% found just once. This entry is derived from a study of cytomegalovirus exposure and HLA in healthy donors. General study results and limits: Most TCR sequences showed up rarely, but some public TCRs showed up in many donors.

The origin of this receptor is a man between 50 and 59 years old in good health and CMV-seronegative. Material: PBMCs.

The CDR3 DNA reads TGTGCCAGCAGCCCCTTCGGGGGTCAGCCCCAGCATTTT. Its translation: CASSPFGGQPQHF. The chain links TRBV9 to TRBJ1-5, with D maybe TRBD1 (5 bases). The CDR3 contains 13 residues. The germline V gene has CDR1 SGDLS and CDR2 YYNGEE. Trimming shortened V by 4 bases and J by 6 bases, and 11 bases separated the two germline ends.